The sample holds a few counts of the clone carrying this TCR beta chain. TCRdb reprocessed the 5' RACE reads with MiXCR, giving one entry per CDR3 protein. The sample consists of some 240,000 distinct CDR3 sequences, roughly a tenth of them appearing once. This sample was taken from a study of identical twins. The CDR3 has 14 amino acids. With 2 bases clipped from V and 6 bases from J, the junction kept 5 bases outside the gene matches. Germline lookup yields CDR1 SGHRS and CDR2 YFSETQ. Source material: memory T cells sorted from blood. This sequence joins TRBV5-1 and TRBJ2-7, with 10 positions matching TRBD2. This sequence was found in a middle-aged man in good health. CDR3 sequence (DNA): TGCGCCAGCAGCTTAGCGGGAGGGTTGAGCGAGCAGTACTTC. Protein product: CASSLAGGLSEQYF. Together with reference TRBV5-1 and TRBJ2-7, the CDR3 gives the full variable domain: KAGVTQTPRYLIKTRGQQVTLSCSPISGHRSVSWYQQTPGQGLQFLFEYFSETQRNKGNFPGRFSGRQFSNSRSEMNVSTLELGDSALYLCASSLAGGLSEQYFGPGTRLTVT.